This entry describes one T cell receptor (beta chain). What it binds is not known. Profiling relied on immunoSEQ multiplex PCR, and the TCRdb table lists in-frame clones only, not all of them. This sample has millions of clones; about 93% occur once, and the top ten carry 1.7%. The data originate from a study of shared clonotypes between healthy human individuals. Findings and caveats of the study: Sharing across four donors was highest in naive CD4 (roughly 5%) and lowest in memory CD8 (0.4%). Specimens sampled were limited to blood, with tissue repertoires likely differing.

CD8 cells classed as naive were CD45RO-negative and positively selected for CCR7, excluding terminally differentiated effector memory CD45RA+ cells. HIV-negative, healthy adults without recent acute infections or vaccinations were the donors. With 3 bases clipped from V and 2 bases from J, the junction kept 7 bases outside the gene matches. The CDR3 covers 16 residues. The germline V gene encodes CDR1 SGHRS and CDR2 YFSETQ. The chain recombines TRBV5-1 with TRBJ2-7; 11 nucleotides agree with TRBD2. The sequence was obtained from a young man in good health. Some clones in this sample may be carry-over from other donors' samples. The sample taken for sequencing was naive CD8+ T cells from PBMCs. CDR3 DNA sequence: TGCGCCAGCAGCTCGCGACTAGCGGGAATGCCCTACGAGCAGTACTTC. It encodes CASSSRLAGMPYEQYF.